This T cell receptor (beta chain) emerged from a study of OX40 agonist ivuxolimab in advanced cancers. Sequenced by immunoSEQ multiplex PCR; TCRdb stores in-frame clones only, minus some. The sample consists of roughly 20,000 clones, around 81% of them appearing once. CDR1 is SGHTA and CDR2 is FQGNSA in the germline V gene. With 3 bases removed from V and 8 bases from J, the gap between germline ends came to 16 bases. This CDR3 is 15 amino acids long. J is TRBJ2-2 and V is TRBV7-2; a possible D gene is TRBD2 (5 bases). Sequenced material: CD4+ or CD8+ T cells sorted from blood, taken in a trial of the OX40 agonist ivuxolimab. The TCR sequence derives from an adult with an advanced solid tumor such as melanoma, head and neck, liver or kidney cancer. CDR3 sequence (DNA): TGTGCCAGCAGCTTCTTCGGGGTAACGGAGGGGGAGCTGTTTTTT. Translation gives CASSFFGVTEGELFF. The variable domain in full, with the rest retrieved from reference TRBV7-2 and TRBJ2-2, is GAGVSQSPSNKVTEKGKDVELRCDPISGHTALYWYRQSLGQGLEFLIYFQGNSAPDKSGLPSDRFSAERTGGSVSTLTIQRTQQEDSAVYLCASSFFGVTEGELFFGEGSRLTVL.